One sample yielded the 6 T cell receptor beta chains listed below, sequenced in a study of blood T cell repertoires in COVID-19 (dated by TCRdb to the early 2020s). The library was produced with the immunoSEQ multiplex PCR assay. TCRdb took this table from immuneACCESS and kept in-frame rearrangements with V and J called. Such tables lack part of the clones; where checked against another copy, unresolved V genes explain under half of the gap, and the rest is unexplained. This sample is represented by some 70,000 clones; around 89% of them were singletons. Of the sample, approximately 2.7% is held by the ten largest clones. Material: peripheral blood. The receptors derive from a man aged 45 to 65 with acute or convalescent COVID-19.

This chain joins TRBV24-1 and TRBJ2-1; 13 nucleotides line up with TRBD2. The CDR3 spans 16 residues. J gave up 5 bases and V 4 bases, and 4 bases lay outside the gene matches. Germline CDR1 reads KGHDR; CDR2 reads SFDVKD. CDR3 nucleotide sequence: TGTGCCACCAGTGACGTACTAGCGGGAGGGAACAATGAGCAGTTCTTC. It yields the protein CATSDVLAGGNNEQFF.

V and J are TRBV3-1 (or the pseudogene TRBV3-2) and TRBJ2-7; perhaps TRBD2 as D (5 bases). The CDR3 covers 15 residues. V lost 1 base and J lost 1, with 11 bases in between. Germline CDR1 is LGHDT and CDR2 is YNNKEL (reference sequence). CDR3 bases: TGTGCCAGCAGCCAAGGGACTTACCCTTCCTACGAGCAGTACTTC. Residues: CASSQGTYPSYEQYF.

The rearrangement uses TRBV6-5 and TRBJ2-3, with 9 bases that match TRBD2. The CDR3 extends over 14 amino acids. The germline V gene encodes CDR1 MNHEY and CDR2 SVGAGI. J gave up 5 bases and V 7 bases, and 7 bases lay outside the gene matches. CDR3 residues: CASIAGGPVDTQYF. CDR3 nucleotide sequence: TGTGCCAGCATTGCGGGAGGGCCAGTAGATACGCAGTATTTT.

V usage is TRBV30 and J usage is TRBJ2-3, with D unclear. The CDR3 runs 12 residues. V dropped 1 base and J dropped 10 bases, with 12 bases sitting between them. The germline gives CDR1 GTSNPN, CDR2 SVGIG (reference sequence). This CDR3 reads CAWSDSRLAQYF. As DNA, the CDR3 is TGTGCCTGGAGTGACTCCCGCCTGGCGCAGTATTTT. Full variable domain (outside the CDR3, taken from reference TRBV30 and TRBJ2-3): SQTIHQWPATLVQPVGSPLSLECTVEGTSNPNLYWYRQAAGRGLQLLFYSVGIGQISSEVPQNLSASRPQDRQFILSSKKLLLSDSGFYLCAWSDSRLAQYFGPGTRLTVL.

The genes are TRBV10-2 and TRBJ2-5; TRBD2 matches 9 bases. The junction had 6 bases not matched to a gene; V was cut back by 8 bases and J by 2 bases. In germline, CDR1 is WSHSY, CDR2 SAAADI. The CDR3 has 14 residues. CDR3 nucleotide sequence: TGCGCCAGCCTCGGGACTAGCCGACAAGAGACCCAGTACTTC. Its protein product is CASLGTSRQETQYF.

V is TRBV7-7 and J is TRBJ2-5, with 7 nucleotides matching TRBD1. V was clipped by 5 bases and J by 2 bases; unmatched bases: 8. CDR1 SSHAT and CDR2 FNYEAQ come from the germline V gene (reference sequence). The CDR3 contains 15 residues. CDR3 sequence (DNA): TGTGCCAGCAGCCCCGGGACAGTGATTCAAGAGACCCAGTACTTC. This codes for CASSPGTVIQETQYF.